This TCR beta chain was identified in a study of post-analysis software for immune sequencing data. Findings of the study overall: Elevated frequency relative to controls characterized roughly 5 TRBV segments in patients, TRBV5-6, TRBV5-1 and TRBV20-1 among them.

This clonotype was seen only a few times. Its target is unknown. cDNA libraries of TCR beta carried unique molecular identifiers. TCRdb re-analysed the PCR reads in MiXCR, keeping a single row per CDR3 protein. The sample lists approximately 400,000 distinct CDR3 sequences; less than 40% were seen once. The trim removed 4 bases at V and 3 bases at J, leaving 9 bases unmatched. This CDR3 spans 16 amino acids. Germline V gene lookup returns CDR1 SGDLS and CDR2 YYNGEE. Sequencing used blood. The receptor comes from a girl aged 10-17 years with multiple sclerosis. The rearrangement links TRBV9 to TRBJ2-3; 9 bases are a match to TRBD2. CDR3 loop: CASSPMGTSYTDTQYF. CDR3 sequence (DNA): TGTGCCAGCAGCCCAATGGGGACTAGCTATACAGATACGCAGTATTTT.